Reported below is one TCR beta chain. The data stem from a study of TIL therapy for anti-PD-1-resistant metastatic lung cancer. As for the study in general: Most patients had lung adenocarcinoma. Median tumor mutation burden was 1.5 mutations per megabase.

The libraries were made with immunoSEQ v3. Survey-level samples got 2 million to 2.5 million read pairs; deep-level samples got about 4.5-6.5 million. Method: immunoSEQ multiplex PCR; TCRdb's copy keeps in-frame clones and lacks some. The sample carries tens of thousands of clones, roughly 87% recorded once. Regarding time point: pre-treatment sample, taken before nivolumab and TIL therapy. CDR3 length: 12 residues. Deletions cut 9 bases from V and 6 bases from J, with 13 bases between. Germline V CDR1 and CDR2: LGHNT, FRNRAP. Here the sequenced sample was blood, taken at baseline. The gene calls are TRBV12-5 and TRBJ2-3; D perhaps matches TRBD2 (6 bases). This receptor was obtained from a person aged 25 to 85 with non-small cell lung cancer. CDR3 protein: CASSFGGDTQYF. CDR3 nucleotides: TGTGCTAGCTCCTTTGGGGGGGATACGCAGTATTTT.